This T cell receptor (beta chain) was recorded in a study of shared clonotypes between healthy human individuals. Sequencing used immunoSEQ multiplex PCR; TCRdb keeps in-frame clones, though not all of them. The data contain around 750,000 clones, approximately 74% of them singletons. This clone was counted once. The CDR3 is made up of 18 amino acids. V lost 4 bases to trimming and J lost 4 bases; unmatched junction nucleotides: 17. The germline V gene encodes CDR1 SGDLS and CDR2 YYNGEE. Sample: memory CD4+ T cells sorted from blood. The subset was: CD45RA-negative fraction. The V and J genes are TRBV9 and TRBJ2-1; 7 bases line up with TRBD1. The clonotype comes from a young woman in good health. The CDR3 nucleotides read TGTGCCAGCAGCCCGAGGTCCCCCGCCAGGGGGAATTACAATGAGCAGTTCTTC. Amino acid sequence: CASSPRSPARGNYNEQFF.